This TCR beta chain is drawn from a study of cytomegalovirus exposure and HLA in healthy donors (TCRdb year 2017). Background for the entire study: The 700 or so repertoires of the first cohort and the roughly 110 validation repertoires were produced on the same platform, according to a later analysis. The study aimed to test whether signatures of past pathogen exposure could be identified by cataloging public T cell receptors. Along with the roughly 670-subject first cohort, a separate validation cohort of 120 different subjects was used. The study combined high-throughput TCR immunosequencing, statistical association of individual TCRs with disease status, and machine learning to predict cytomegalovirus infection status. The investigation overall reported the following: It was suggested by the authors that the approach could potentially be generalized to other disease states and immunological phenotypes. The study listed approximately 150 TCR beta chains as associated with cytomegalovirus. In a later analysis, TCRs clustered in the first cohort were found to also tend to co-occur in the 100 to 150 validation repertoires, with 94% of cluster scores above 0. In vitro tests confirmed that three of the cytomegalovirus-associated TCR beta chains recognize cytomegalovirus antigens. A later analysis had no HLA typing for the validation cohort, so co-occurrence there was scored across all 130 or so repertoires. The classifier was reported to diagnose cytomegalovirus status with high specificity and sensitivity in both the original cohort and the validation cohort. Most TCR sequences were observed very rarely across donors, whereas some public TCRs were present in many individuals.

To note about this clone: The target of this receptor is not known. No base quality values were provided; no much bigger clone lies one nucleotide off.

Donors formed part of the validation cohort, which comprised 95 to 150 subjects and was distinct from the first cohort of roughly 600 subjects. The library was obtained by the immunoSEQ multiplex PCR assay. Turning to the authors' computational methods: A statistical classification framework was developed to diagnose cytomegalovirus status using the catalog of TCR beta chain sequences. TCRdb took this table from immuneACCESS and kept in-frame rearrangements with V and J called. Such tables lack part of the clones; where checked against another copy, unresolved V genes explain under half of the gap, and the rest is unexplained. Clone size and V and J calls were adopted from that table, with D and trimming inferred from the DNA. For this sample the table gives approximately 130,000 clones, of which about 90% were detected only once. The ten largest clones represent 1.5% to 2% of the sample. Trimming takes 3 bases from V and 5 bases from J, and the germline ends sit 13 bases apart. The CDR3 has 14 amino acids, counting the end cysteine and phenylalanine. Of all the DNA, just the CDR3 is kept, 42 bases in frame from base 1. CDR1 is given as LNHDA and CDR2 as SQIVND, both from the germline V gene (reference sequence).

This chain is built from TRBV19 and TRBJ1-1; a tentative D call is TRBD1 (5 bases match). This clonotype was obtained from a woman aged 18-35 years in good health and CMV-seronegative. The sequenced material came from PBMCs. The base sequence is TGTGCCAGTAGTATCAGGGAATCGAGGACTGAAGCTTTCTTT. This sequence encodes CASSIRESRTEAFF.